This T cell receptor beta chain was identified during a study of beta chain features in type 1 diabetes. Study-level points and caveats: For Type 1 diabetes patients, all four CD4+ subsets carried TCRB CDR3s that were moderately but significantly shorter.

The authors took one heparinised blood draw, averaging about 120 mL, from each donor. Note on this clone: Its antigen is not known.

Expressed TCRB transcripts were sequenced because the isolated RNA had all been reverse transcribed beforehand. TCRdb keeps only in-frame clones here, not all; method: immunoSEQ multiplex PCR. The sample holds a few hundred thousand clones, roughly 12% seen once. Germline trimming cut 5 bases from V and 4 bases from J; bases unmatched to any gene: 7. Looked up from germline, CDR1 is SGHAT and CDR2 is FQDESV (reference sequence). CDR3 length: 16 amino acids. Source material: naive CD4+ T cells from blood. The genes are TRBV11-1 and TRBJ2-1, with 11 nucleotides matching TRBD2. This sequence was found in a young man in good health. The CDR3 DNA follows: TGTGCCAGCAGCCCAGGACGGACTAGCGGGTACAATGAGCAGTTCTTC. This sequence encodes CASSPGRTSGYNEQFF.